Following are 8 T cell receptor beta chains from one sample sequenced in a study of CD8 T cells in Susac syndrome. Random hexamers were used to reverse transcribe 0.5 to 1 ug of RNA. TCRdb reprocessed the immunoSEQ multiplex PCR reads with MiXCR, giving one entry per CDR3 protein. The sample lists approximately 190,000 distinct CDR3 sequences; over 90% were seen once. The sample was CD4+ T cells from PBMCs. All receptors come from a human donor with multiple sclerosis.

The CDR3: CAWKGAADTQYF. The DNA of the CDR3 is TGTGCCTGGAAGGGGGCCGCAGATACGCAGTATTTT. The chain links TRBV30 to TRBJ2-3, with 7 bases lining up with TRBD1. CDR3 length: 12 amino acids. With 4 bases clipped from V and 4 bases from J, the junction kept 2 bases outside the gene matches. From germline, CDR1 is GTSNPN and CDR2 SVGIG (reference sequence). Full variable domain (outside the CDR3, taken from reference TRBV30 and TRBJ2-3): SQTIHQWPATLVQPVGSPLSLECTVEGTSNPNLYWYRQAAGRGLQLLFYSVGIGQISSEVPQNLSASRPQDRQFILSSKKLLLSDSGFYLCAWKGAADTQYFGPGTRLTVL.

J is TRBJ1-5 and V is TRBV7-2; D not certain. The CDR3 is made up of 15 amino acids. Trimming pared 2 bases from V and 2 bases from J, leaving 10 bases between. The germline V gene encodes CDR1 SGHTA and CDR2 FQGNSA. CDR3 loop: CASSLTVRGNQPQHF. CDR3 in DNA: TGTGCCAGCAGCTTAACAGTGAGGGGCAATCAGCCCCAGCATTTT.

This clonotype has a single count. The chain recombines TRBV27 with TRBJ2-7; tentative D call: TRBD1 (5 bases). Trimming took off 6 bases at V and 6 bases at J, with 12 bases between the two ends. This CDR3 has 12 amino acids. Germline CDR1 reads MNHEY; CDR2 reads SMNVEV (reference sequence). The CDR3 reads CASRGREFEQYF. The CDR3 DNA reads TGTGCCAGCAGAGGCAGGGAATTCGAGCAGTACTTC.

The rearrangement joins TRBV3-1 to TRBJ2-1, with 8 bases lining up with TRBD2. Trimming at V came to 0 bases and at J to 3 bases, leaving 10 bases not matched to a gene. The CDR3 consists of 18 residues. CDR1 LGHDT and CDR2 YNNKEL come from the germline V gene (reference sequence). CDR3 amino acids: CASSQDRFGRAFYNEQFF. The DNA for the CDR3 is TGTGCCAGCAGCCAAGATCGGTTCGGGAGGGCCTTCTACAATGAGCAGTTCTTC.

This sequence joins TRBV20-1 and TRBJ2-7; D is ambiguous. CDR3 length equals 15 residues. CDR1 and CDR2 (germline): DFQATT, SNEGSKA (reference sequence). V was shortened by 5 bases and J by 7 bases, with 24 bases between the two germline ends. The CDR3 coding sequence is TGCAGTGCTTCAAGAGAAGGAGTCCCGGTAAGGGAGCAGTACTTC. Translating it yields CSASREGVPVREQYF.

The chain carries TRBV2 and TRBJ1-2; D remains ambiguous. Germline V gives CDR1 SNHLY, CDR2 FYNNEI. The V and J ends lost 0 bases and 7 bases respectively, with 9 bases between them. This CDR3 has 13 amino acids. In nucleotides, the CDR3 is TGTGCCAGCAGTGAAGCACCCGTCCCTGGCTACACCTTC. Its protein product is CASSEAPVPGYTF.

This chain joins TRBV24-1 and TRBJ2-1; 9 positions agree with TRBD2. CDR3 length: 15 residues. Germline V lookup: CDR1 KGHDR, CDR2 SFDVKD. V dropped 10 bases and J dropped 6; count of bases not matched to a gene: 12. The CDR3 spells CATASGASGINEQFF. The DNA for the CDR3 is TGTGCCACGGCCTCGGGCGCTAGCGGGATCAATGAGCAGTTCTTC.

The V and J genes are TRBV5-1 and TRBJ2-5; D gene unclear. Per the germline V gene, CDR1 is SGHRS and CDR2 is YFSETQ. The CDR3 length is 13 residues. The germline V and J ends were trimmed by 1 base and 5 bases, with 9 bases remaining between them. CDR3 sequence: CASSLSMQETQYF. For the CDR3, the DNA is TGCGCCAGCAGCTTGAGTATGCAGGAGACCCAGTACTTC.